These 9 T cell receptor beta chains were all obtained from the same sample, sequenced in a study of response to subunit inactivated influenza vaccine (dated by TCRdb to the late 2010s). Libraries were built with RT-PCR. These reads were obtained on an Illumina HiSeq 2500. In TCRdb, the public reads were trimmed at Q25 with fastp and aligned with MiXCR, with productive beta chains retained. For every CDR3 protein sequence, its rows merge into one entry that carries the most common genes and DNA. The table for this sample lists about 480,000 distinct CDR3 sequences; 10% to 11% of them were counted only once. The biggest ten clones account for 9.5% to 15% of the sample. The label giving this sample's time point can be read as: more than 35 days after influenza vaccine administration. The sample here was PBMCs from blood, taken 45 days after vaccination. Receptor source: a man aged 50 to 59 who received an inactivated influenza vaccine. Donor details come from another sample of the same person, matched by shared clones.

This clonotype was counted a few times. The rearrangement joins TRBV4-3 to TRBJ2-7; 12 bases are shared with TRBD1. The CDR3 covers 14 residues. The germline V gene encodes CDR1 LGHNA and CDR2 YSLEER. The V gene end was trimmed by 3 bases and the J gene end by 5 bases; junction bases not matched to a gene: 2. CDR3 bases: TGCGCCAGCAGCCAGGGACAGGGGGCGAACGAGCAGTACTTC. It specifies CASSQGQGANEQYF.

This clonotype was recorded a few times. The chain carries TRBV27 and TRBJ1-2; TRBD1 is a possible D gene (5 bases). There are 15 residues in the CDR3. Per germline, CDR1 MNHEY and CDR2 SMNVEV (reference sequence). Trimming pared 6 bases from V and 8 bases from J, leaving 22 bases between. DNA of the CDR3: TGTGCCAGCAGGGAAGGTAGTACGGGGCCAAGAGGCTACACCTTC. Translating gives CASREGSTGPRGYTF.

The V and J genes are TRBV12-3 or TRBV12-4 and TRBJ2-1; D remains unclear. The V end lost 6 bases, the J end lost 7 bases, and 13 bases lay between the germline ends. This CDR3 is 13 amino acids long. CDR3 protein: CASRADLGNEQFF. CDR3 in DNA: TGTGCCAGCAGGGCCGATTTGGGAAATGAGCAGTTCTTC.

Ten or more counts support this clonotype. The CDR3, as DNA: TGTGCCAGCAGCCGGACAGAGAACACCGGGGAGCTGTTTTTT. Amino acids: CASSRTENTGELFF. The rearrangement uses TRBV5-6 and TRBJ2-2; a weak D match, TRBD1 (6 bases). In germline, CDR1 is SGHDT, CDR2 YYEEEE. The CDR3 consists of 14 residues. Trimming took 4 bases from V and 1 from J, leaving 8 bases between them.

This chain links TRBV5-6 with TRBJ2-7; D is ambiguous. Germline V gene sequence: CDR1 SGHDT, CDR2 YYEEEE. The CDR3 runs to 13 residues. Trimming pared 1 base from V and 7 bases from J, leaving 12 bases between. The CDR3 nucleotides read TGTGCCAGCAGCTTGACCAACTTGGGGGAGCAGTACTTC. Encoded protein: CASSLTNLGEQYF. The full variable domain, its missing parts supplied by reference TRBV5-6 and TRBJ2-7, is DAGVTQSPTHLIKTRGQQVTLRCSPKSGHDTVSWYQQALGQGPQFIFQYYEEEERQRGNFPDRFSGHQFPNYSSELNVNALLLGDSALYLCASSLTNLGEQYFGPGTRLTVT.

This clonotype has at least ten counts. Written as DNA, the CDR3 is TGTGCCAGCAGTACCGTGAACACTGAAGCTTTCTTT. Translating gives CASSTVNTEAFF. The gene calls are TRBV6-2 or TRBV6-3 and TRBJ1-1, with D unclear. The V end was cut by 5 bases, the J end by 0 bases, with 4 bases between. CDR3 length equals 12 residues. The germline gives CDR1 MNHEY, CDR2 SVGEGT.

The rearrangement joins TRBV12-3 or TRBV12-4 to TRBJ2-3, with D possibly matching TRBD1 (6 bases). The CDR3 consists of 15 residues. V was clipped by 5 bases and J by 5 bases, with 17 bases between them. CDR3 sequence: CASSRFGTLIDTQYF. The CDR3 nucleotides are TGTGCCAGCAGTCGCTTTGGGACACTCATAGATACGCAGTATTTT.

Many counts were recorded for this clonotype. Here the CDR3 reads CASSLPPTEAFF. The CDR3 nucleotides are TGTGCCAGCAGCCTGCCCCCCACTGAAGCTTTCTTT. The chain combines TRBV12-3 or TRBV12-4 with TRBJ1-1, with no clear D. Trimming stripped 6 bases from V and 4 bases from J, with 9 bases between. The CDR3 runs to 12 residues.

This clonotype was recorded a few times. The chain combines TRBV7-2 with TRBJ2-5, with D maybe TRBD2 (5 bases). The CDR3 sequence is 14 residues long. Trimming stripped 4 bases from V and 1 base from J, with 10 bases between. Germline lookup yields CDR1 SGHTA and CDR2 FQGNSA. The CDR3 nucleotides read TGTGCCAGCAGCTCCTCGACTATCCAAGAGACCCAGTACTTC. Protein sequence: CASSSSTIQETQYF.